This note documents a single TCR beta chain sequence. It lacks a known antigen. The sample holds no much larger clone one base away, and base qualities are not on file. The sample comes from a study of T cell repertoires in cytomegalovirus infection (dated by TCRdb to between 2018 and 2021). Broadly, across the study: Donor HLA type was relevant to the analysis, because carriage of CMV infection together with the matching HLA type was indicated by public TCR beta signatures.

Broader findings and caveats from the paper: In both this cohort and an independent roughly 330-donor cohort, the cumulative frequency of public TCR beta family members distinguished carriers of CMV infection plus the relevant HLA type. The ex vivo response was dominated by HLA-C-restricted CMV-specific TCR beta clonotypes, which also provided the single most frequent clonotype in two of eight donors.

From a lookup of the germline V gene (reference sequence), CDR1 and CDR2 are DFQATT and SNEGSKA. The CDR3 measures 11 amino acids from cysteine to phenylalanine. The entry retains the CDR3 DNA only, 33 bases that are in frame from base 1. V is clipped by 4 bases and J by 5 bases, and the sequence between their germline boundaries is 7 bases long. The data were produced on an Illumina HiSeq 1500. TCRdb applied fastp at Q25 and MiXCR to the public reads, then kept only in-frame beta chains. All rows with the same CDR3 protein become a single entry with the most common DNA and genes. The sample table records hundreds of thousands of distinct CDR3 sequences; approximately 24% of these occur just once. 18% of the sample comes from the top ten.

This TCR was sampled from a human donor in good health (CMV status not recorded). Some clones in this sample may be carry-over from other donors' samples. Input material: CD8+ T cells from PBMCs. The chain links TRBV20-1 with TRBJ2-3; confidence is insufficient to name the D gene. CDR3 reads: CSAIKGDTQYF. The DNA reads TGCAGTGCTATTAAGGGAGATACGCAGTATTTT.